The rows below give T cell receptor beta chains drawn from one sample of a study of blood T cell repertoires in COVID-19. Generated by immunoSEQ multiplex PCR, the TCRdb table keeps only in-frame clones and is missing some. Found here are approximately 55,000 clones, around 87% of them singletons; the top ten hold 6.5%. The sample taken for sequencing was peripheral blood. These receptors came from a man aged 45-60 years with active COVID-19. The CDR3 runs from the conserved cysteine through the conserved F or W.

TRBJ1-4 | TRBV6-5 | CASTTGGRTNEKLFF
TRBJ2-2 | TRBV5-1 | CASMKGLATNSNTGELFF
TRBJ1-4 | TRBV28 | CASSYRQGREKLFF
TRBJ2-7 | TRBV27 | CASSEIPGTLTYEQYF
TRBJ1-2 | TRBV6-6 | CASSWSPGQGIGYTF
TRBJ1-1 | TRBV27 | CASIGGNSWNTEAFF
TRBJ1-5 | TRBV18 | CASSLGGGTGSNQPQHF
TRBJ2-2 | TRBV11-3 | CASSLVGETGELFF
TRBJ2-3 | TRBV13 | CASSVRELAGESDTQYF
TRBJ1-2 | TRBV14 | CASSQAGGYYGYTF
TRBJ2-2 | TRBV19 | CASSGRVNTGELFF
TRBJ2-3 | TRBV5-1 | CASSSFQGDTDTQYF
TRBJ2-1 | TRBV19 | CASSPLWGRNEQFF
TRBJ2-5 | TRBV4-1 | CASSLAPDSALETQYF
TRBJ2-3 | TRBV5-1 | CASSLDLAGNADTQYF
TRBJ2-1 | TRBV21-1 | CASSGRLAVVNLPRQFF
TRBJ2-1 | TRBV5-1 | CASSLQDYNEQFF
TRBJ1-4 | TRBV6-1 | CASRATGPNEKLFF
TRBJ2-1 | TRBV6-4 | CASSASGQGIGEQFF
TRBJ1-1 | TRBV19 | CASLRGLEAFF
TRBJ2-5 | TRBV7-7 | CAAGSGETQYF
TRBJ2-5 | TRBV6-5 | CASSYGGLAKETQYF
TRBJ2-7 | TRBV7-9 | CASSPGTSGSGGWAYEQYF
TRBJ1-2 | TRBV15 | CATTDGRSYGYTF
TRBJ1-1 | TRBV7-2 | CASSFTSDTVQTEAFF
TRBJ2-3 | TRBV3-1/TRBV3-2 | CASSQEGDRGDTQYF
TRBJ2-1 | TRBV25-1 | CASSESRTSGSFEEQFF
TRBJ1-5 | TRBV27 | CASSLAGRNQPQHF
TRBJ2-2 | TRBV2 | CASRLSDRDTGELFF
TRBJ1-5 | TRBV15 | CATSREPDSYQPQHF
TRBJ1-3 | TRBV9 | CASSEDSFSGNTIYF
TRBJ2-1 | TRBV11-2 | CASFQYNEQFF